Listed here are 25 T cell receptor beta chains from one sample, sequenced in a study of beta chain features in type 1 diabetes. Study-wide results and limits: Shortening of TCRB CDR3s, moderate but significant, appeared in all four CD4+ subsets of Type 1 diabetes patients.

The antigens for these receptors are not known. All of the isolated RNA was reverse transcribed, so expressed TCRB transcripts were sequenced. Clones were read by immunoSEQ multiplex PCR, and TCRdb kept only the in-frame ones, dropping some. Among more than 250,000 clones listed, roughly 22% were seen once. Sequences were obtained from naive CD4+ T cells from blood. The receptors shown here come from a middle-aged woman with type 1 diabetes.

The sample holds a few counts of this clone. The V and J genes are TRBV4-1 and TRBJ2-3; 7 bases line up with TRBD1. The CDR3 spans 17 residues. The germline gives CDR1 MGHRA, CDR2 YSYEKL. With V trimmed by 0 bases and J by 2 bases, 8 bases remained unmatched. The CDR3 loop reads CASSQETGARSTDTQYF. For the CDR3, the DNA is TGCGCCAGCAGCCAAGAAACAGGGGCTCGTTCCACAGATACGCAGTATTTT.

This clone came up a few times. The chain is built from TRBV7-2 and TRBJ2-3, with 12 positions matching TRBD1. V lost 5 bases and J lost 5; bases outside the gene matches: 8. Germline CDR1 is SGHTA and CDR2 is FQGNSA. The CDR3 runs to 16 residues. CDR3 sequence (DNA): TGTGCCAGCAGCCCACAGGGACAGGGGGCGGGAGATACGCAGTATTTT. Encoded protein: CASSPQGQGAGDTQYF.

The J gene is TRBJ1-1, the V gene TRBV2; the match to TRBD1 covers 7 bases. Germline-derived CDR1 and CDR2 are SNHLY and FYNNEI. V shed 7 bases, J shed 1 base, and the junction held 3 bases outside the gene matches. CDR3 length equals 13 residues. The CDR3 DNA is TGTGCCAGCATCCGACAGGGGAACACTGAAGCTTTCTTT. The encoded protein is CASIRQGNTEAFF.

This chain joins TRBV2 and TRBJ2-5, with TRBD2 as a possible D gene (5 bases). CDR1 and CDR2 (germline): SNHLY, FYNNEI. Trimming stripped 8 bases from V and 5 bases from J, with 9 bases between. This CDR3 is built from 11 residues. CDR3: CASGSVETQYF. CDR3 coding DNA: TGTGCCAGCGGGAGTGTGGAGACCCAGTACTTC.

CDR3 nucleotides: TGTGCCAGCAGCCGAGGACGGGAGGAGACCCAGTACTTC. It yields the protein CASSRGREETQYF. V gene TRBV7-2 combines with J gene TRBJ2-5; D may be TRBD2 (6 bases). The V end lost 5 bases, the J end lost 5 bases, and 12 bases lay between the germline ends. The germline V gene has CDR1 SGHTA and CDR2 FQGNSA. The CDR3 has 13 residues.

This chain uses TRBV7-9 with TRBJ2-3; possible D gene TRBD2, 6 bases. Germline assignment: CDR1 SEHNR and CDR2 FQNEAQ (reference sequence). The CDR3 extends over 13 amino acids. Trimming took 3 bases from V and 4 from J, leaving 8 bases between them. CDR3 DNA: TGTGCCAGCAGCTTGGGAGGATCAGATACGCAGTATTTT. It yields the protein CASSLGGSDTQYF.

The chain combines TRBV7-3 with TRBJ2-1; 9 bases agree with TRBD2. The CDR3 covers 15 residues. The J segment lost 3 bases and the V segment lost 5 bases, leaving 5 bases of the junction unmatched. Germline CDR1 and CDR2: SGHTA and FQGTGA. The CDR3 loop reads CASSPLAGNYNEQFF. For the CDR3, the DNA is TGTGCCAGCAGCCCACTAGCGGGTAACTACAATGAGCAGTTCTTC.

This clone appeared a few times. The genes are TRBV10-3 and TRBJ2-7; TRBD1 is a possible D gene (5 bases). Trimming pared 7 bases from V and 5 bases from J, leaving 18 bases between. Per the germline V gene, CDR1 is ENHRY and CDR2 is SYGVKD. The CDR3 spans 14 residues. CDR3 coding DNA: TGTGCCATCACGAAAGGGGCGGCTGTTGACGAGCAGTACTTC. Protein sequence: CAITKGAAVDEQYF.

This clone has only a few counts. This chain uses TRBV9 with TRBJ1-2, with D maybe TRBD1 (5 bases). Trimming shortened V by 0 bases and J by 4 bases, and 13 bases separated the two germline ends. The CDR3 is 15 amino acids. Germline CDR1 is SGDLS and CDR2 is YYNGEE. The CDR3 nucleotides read TGTGCCAGCAGCGTAGAGTCTACGGGGGGCTATGGCTACACCTTC. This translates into CASSVESTGGYGYTF.

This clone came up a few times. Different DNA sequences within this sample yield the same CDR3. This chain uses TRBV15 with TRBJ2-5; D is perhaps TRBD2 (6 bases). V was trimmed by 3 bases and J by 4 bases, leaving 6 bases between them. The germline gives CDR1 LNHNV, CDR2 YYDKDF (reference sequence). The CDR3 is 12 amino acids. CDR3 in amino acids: CATSRGGETQYF. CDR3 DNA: TGTGCCACCAGCAGGGGGGGAGAGACCCAGTACTTC.

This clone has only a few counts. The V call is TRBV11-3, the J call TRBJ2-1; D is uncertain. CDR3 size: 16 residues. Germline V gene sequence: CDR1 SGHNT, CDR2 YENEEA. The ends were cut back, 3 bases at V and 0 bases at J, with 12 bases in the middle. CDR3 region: CASSFPGNGSYNEQFF. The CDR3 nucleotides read TGTGCCAGCAGCTTCCCAGGTAACGGCTCCTACAATGAGCAGTTCTTC.

This CDR3 is CASRMTVSNQPQHF. The CDR3, as DNA: TGTGCCAGCAGGATGACAGTTAGCAATCAGCCCCAGCATTTT. The gene calls are TRBV28 and TRBJ1-5, with D perhaps matching TRBD1 (5 bases). This CDR3 is 14 amino acids long. V shed 6 bases and J shed 0 bases, with 9 bases lying between them. The germline gives CDR1 MDHEN, CDR2 SYDVKM.

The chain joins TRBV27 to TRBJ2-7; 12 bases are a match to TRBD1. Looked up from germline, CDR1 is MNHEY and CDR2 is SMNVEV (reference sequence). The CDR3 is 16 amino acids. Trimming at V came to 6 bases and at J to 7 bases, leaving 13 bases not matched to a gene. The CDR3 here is CASRAPGQGAFREQYF. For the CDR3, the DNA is TGTGCCAGCAGGGCACCGGGACAGGGGGCCTTCAGGGAGCAGTACTTC.

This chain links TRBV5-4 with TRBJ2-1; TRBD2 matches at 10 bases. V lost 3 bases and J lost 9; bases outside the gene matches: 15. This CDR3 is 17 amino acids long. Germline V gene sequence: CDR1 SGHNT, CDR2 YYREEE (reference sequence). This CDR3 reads CASSSIITSGTSSEQFF. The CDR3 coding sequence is TGTGCCAGCAGCTCAATTATAACTAGCGGGACGTCTAGTGAGCAGTTCTTC. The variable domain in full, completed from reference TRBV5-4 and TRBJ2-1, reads ETGVTQSPTHLIKTRGQQVTLRCSSQSGHNTVSWYQQALGQGPQFIFQYYREEENGRGNFPPRFSGLQFPNYSSELNVNALELDDSALYLCASSSIITSGTSSEQFFGPGTRLTVL.

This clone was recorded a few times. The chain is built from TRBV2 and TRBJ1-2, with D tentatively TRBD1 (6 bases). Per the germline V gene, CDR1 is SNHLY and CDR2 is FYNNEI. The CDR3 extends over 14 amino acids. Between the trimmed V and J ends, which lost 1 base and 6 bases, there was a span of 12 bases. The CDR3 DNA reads TGTGCCAGCAGTGAAGGGCAGGGGAAGGATGGCTACACCTTC. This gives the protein CASSEGQGKDGYTF.

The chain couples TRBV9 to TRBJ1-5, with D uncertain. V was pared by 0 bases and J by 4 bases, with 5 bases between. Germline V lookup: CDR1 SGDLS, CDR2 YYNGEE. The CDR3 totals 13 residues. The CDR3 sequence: CASSVGLNQPQHF. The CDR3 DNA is TGTGCCAGCAGCGTAGGACTGAATCAGCCCCAGCATTTT. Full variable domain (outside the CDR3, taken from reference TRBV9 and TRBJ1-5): DSGVTQTPKHLITATGQRVTLRCSPRSGDLSVYWYQQSLDQGLQFLIQYYNGEERAKGNILERFSAQQFPDLHSELNLSSLELGDSALYFCASSVGLNQPQHFGDGTRLSIL.

The CDR3 DNA reads as TGTGCCAGCAGTCAGGCCCTGAACACTGAAGCTTTCTTT. Encoded protein: CASSQALNTEAFF. The chain is built from TRBV28 and TRBJ1-1, with no clear D. The CDR3 extends over 13 amino acids. Deletions cut 5 bases from V and 0 bases from J, with 7 bases between. The germline V gene has CDR1 MDHEN and CDR2 SYDVKM.

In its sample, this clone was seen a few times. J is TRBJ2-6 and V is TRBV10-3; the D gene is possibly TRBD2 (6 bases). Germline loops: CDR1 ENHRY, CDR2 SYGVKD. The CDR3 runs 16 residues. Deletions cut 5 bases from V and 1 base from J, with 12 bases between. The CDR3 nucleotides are TGTGCCATCAGTCGGGGACTTCCTTCTGGGGCCAACGTCCTGACTTTC. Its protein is CAISRGLPSGANVLTF.

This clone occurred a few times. The CDR3 loop reads CASSSGQDGEKLFF. The CDR3 bases are TGTGCCAGCAGCTCCGGACAGGATGGTGAAAAACTGTTTTTT. The chain uses TRBV7-9 and TRBJ1-4, with 7 bases matching TRBD1. Looked up from germline, CDR1 is SEHNR and CDR2 is FQNEAQ (reference sequence). The CDR3 spans 14 residues. After removal of 4 bases from V and 7 bases from J, the junction contained 6 bases not matched to a gene.

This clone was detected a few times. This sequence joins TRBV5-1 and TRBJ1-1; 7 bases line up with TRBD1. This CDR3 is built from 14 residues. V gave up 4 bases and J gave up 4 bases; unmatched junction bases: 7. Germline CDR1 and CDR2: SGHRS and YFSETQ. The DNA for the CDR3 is TGCGCCAGCAGCCCAACAGGGGAGACCACTGAAGCTTTCTTT. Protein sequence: CASSPTGETTEAFF.

DNA for the CDR3: TGTGCCAGCAGTGCTCCCGCCTTCAGAAACACTGAAGCTTTCTTT. Translation gives CASSAPAFRNTEAFF. The gene calls are TRBV2 and TRBJ1-1, with unresolved D. The germline V gene encodes CDR1 SNHLY and CDR2 FYNNEI. V shed 4 bases and J shed 2 bases, with 14 bases lying between them. The CDR3 contains 15 residues.

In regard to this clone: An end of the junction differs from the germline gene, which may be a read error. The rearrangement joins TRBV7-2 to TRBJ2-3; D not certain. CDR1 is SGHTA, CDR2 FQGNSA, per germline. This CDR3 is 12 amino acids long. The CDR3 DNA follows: TGTGCCAGCAGCCCGTACACAGATACGCAGTTTTTT. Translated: CASSPYTDTQFF. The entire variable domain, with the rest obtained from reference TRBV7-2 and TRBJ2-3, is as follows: GAGVSQSPSNKVTEKGKDVELRCDPISGHTALYWYRQSLGQGLEFLIYFQGNSAPDKSGLPSDRFSAERTGGSVSTLTIQRTQQEDSAVYLCASSPYTDTQFFGPGTRLTVL.

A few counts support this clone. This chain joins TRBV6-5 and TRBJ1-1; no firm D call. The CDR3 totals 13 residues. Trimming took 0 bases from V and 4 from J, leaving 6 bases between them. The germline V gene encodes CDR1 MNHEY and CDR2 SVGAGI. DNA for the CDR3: TGTGCCAGCAGTTACTCCGAGGTCACTGAAGCTTTCTTT. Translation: CASSYSEVTEAFF.

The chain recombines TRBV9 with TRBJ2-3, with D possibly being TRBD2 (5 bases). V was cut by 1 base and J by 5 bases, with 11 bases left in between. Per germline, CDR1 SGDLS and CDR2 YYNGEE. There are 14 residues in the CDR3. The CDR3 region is CASSVSPGGDTQYF. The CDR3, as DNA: TGTGCCAGCAGCGTATCCCCAGGAGGAGATACGCAGTATTTT.

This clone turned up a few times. As DNA, the CDR3 is TGCGCCAGCAGCTTCCAACAGGGTTCTACAGATACGCAGTATTTT. This translates into CASSFQQGSTDTQYF. V gene TRBV4-3 combines with J gene TRBJ2-3; a possible D gene is TRBD1 (6 bases). The CDR3 is 15 residues long. Germline V CDR1 and CDR2: LGHNA, YSLEER. V lost 5 bases and J lost 3, with 15 bases in between.